The 18 T cell receptor beta chains in this list originate from one sample, sequenced in a study of blood T cells in healthy people across ages. With a J-beta primer mix and a sample-barcoded 5' primer, a second PCR ran about 7 to 11 cycles. MiXCR was run by TCRdb on the 5' RACE reads, yielding one entry per CDR3 protein. The sample consists of around 870,000 distinct CDR3 sequences, under 30% of them appearing once. The sequenced sample was blood. Receptors originate from a woman of 80 years or more in good health.

This chain links TRBV6-5 with TRBJ1-1; D unresolved. V gave up 2 bases and J gave up 6 bases, with 10 bases separating them. There are 13 residues in the CDR3. The germline gives CDR1 MNHEY, CDR2 SVGAGI. The CDR3, as DNA: TGTGCCAGCAGTTACCGACAAAACGCTGAAGCTTTCTTT. It specifies CASSYRQNAEAFF.

This clonotype appeared many times. V gene TRBV12-3 or TRBV12-4 combines with J gene TRBJ2-1; the match to TRBD2 covers 10 bases. The junction had 11 bases not matched to a gene; V was cut back by 3 bases and J by 9 bases. The CDR3 consists of 16 residues. CDR3: CASSFGLAGGVGEQFF. CDR3 in DNA: TGTGCCAGCAGTTTTGGTTTAGCGGGGGGAGTAGGTGAGCAGTTCTTC.

This sequence joins TRBV12-3 or TRBV12-4 and TRBJ2-3; D might be TRBD2 (6 bases). The CDR3 runs to 15 residues. Deletions cut 5 bases from V and 15 bases from J, with 27 bases between. For the CDR3, the DNA is TGTGCCAGCAGTCGACTAGGCTCTAGCACAGATATGCAATATTTT. It translates to CASSRLGSSTDMQYF.

The table lists this clonotype with a few counts. The chain couples TRBV7-8 to TRBJ2-1; 9 bases agree with TRBD2. V lost 6 bases, J lost 5 bases, and 8 bases stayed unmatched. The CDR3 loop spans 15 amino acids. The germline V gene encodes CDR1 SGHVS and CDR2 FQNEAQ. In DNA form, the CDR3 reads TGTGCCAGCAGGGGGGCGACTAGCGGAAACAATGAGCAGTTCTTC. It translates to CASRGATSGNNEQFF.

This clonotype has ten or more counts. This sequence joins TRBV7-6 and TRBJ1-5; TRBD1 matches at 7 bases. Germline V gene data show CDR1 as SGHVS and CDR2 as FNYEAQ. This CDR3 spans 16 amino acids. V lost 5 bases to trimming and J lost 3 bases; unmatched junction nucleotides: 10. CDR3 in amino acids: CASSLGPQGNNQPQHF. The CDR3 coding sequence is TGTGCCAGCAGCCTAGGCCCACAGGGGAACAATCAGCCCCAGCATTTT. The full variable domain, in which reference TRBV7-6 and TRBJ1-5 provide the parts outside the CDR3, is GAGVSQSPRYKVTKRGQDVALRCDPISGHVSLYWYRQALGQGPEFLTYFNYEAQQDKSGLPNDRFSAERPEGSISTLTIQRTEQRDSAMYRCASSLGPQGNNQPQHFGDGTRLSIL.

This clonotype was recorded at least ten times. The chain uses TRBV6-6 and TRBJ2-4; maybe TRBD2 (6 bases). There are 16 residues in the CDR3. Trimming took 1 base from V and 0 from J, leaving 10 bases between them. Germline V gives CDR1 MNHNY, CDR2 SVGAGI (reference sequence). CDR3 region: CASSYFRGVAKNIQYF. CDR3 DNA: TGTGCCAGCAGTTACTTTCGCGGGGTAGCCAAAAACATTCAGTACTTC.

Only a few counts were recorded for this clonotype. J is TRBJ2-2 and V is TRBV7-9; TRBD2 agrees at 14 bases. The CDR3 is 17 residues long. CDR1 SEHNR and CDR2 FQNEAQ come from the germline V gene (reference sequence). V was pared by 5 bases and J by 4 bases, with 6 bases of the junction left unmatched. The CDR3 DNA reads TGTGCCAGCAGCCCCCCAGGACTAGCGGGGGGCACCGGGGAGCTGTTTTTT. It is translated as CASSPPGLAGGTGELFF.

As for this clonotype: This may stem from a read error, because a much larger clone lies one nucleotide away. V is TRBV7-2 and J is TRBJ1-6; D may be TRBD1 (5 bases). Germline loops: CDR1 SGHTA, CDR2 FQGNSA. The length of the CDR3 is 14 residues. The CDR3 region is CASGFTGSNSPLHF. The CDR3 DNA reads TGTGCCAGCGGCTTTACAGGTTCTAATTCACCCCTCCACTTT.

This clonotype has ten or more counts. V gene TRBV7-2 combines with J gene TRBJ1-2; no definite D call. In germline, CDR1 is SGHTA, CDR2 FQGNSA. CDR3 size: 13 residues. V lost 3 bases and J lost 6, with 11 bases in between. CDR3 in amino acids: CASSFRHIHGYTF. In DNA form, the CDR3 reads TGTGCCAGCAGCTTCCGACATATCCATGGCTACACCTTC.

As DNA, the CDR3 is TGCGCCAGCAGCTTGGGGTCTGGGCCCACCGGGGAGCTGTTTTTT. As protein: CASSLGSGPTGELFF. The chain employs TRBV5-1 and TRBJ2-2; no firm D call. V lost 0 bases and J 4 bases, leaving 10 bases between the germline ends. CDR1 is SGHRS and CDR2 is YFSETQ in the germline V gene. The CDR3 is 15 residues long. Full variable domain (rest looked up from reference TRBV5-1 and TRBJ2-2): KAGVTQTPRYLIKTRGQQVTLSCSPISGHRSVSWYQQTPGQGLQFLFEYFSETQRNKGNFPGRFSGRQFSNSRSEMNVSTLELGDSALYLCASSLGSGPTGELFFGEGSRLTVL.

This clonotype was counted many times. V gene TRBV5-1 combines with J gene TRBJ2-3, with D perhaps matching TRBD2 (6 bases). This CDR3 is built from 15 residues. CDR1 and CDR2 (germline): SGHRS, YFSETQ. Trimming took off 4 bases at V and 0 bases at J, with 12 bases between the two ends. DNA for the CDR3: TGCGCCAGCAGCACCGGGGGATACAGCACAGATACGCAGTATTTT. This gives the protein CASSTGGYSTDTQYF.

This clonotype has more than one count but fewer than ten. This sequence joins TRBV24-1 and TRBJ1-4; possible D gene TRBD1, 5 bases. The CDR3 length is 13 residues. Germline CDR1 reads KGHDR; CDR2 reads SFDVKD. The germline V and J ends were trimmed by 5 bases and 6 bases, with 9 bases remaining between them. DNA of the CDR3: TGTGCCACCAGTGCAGGGTCCGATGAAAAACTGTTTTTT. Encoded protein: CATSAGSDEKLFF.

The sample holds a few counts of this clonotype. The V gene is TRBV6-4, the J gene TRBJ1-1; D is possibly TRBD1 (5 bases). The germline V gene has CDR1 MRHNA and CDR2 SNTAGT. Trimming removed 6 bases from V and 1 base from J, with 27 bases in between. The CDR3 loop spans 19 amino acids. The CDR3 reads CASSFRASATPGENTEAFF. As DNA, the CDR3 is TGTGCCAGCAGCTTCAGAGCGTCCGCGACCCCGGGGGAGAACACTGAAGCTTTCTTT.

The gene calls are TRBV5-1 and TRBJ2-7; a possible D gene is TRBD2 (5 bases). V shed 4 bases and J shed 0 bases, with 11 bases lying between them. Looked up from germline, CDR1 is SGHRS and CDR2 is YFSETQ. This CDR3 contains 14 residues. The CDR3 sequence: CASSPGTFSYEQYF. CDR3 nucleotide sequence: TGCGCCAGCAGCCCGGGAACCTTCTCCTACGAGCAGTACTTC.

This clonotype was seen at least ten times. This rearrangement joins TRBV18 to TRBJ2-3; either TRBD1 or TRBD2 may fit D (5 bases each). The V gene's germline CDR1 is KGHSH and CDR2 LQKENI. Trimming stripped 1 base from V and 0 bases from J, with 14 bases between. The CDR3 runs to 17 residues. The CDR3 DNA sequence: TGTGCCAGCTCACCACTCCGTACTAGGGGAAGCACAGATACGCAGTATTTT. As protein: CASSPLRTRGSTDTQYF. The variable domain in full, completed from reference TRBV18 and TRBJ2-3, reads NAGVMQNPRHLVRRRGQEARLRCSPMKGHSHVYWYRQLPEEGLKFMVYLQKENIIDESGMPKERFSAEFPKEGPSILRIQQVVRGDSAAYFCASSPLRTRGSTDTQYFGPGTRLTVL.

This clonotype was seen at least ten times. This chain connects TRBV28 to TRBJ2-6, with a weak D call TRBD1 (6 bases). The germline V and J ends were trimmed by 3 bases and 8 bases, with 17 bases remaining between them. Germline V gene sequence: CDR1 MDHEN, CDR2 SYDVKM. The CDR3 spans 16 residues. This chain's CDR3 is CASSLSRQGNTNVLTF. The DNA for the CDR3 is TGTGCCAGCAGTTTGAGTAGGCAGGGGAACACCAACGTCCTGACTTTC.

This clonotype was observed at least ten times. The chain joins TRBV20-1 to TRBJ1-6; D is ambiguous. Germline CDR1 reads DFQATT; CDR2 reads SNEGSKA (reference sequence). The CDR3 length is 15 residues. V lost 5 bases, J lost 2 bases, and 13 bases lay in between. CDR3 loop: CSASEEETYNSPLHF. The CDR3 nucleotides read TGCAGTGCTTCGGAGGAGGAGACCTATAATTCACCCCTCCACTTT.

This clonotype was recorded many times. The chain has TRBV6-1 and TRBJ2-3, with no clear D. Germline CDR1 is MNHNS and CDR2 is SASEGT. V shed 3 bases and J shed 7 bases, with 8 bases lying between them. This CDR3 comprises 12 residues. Here the CDR3 DNA reads TGTGCCAGCAGTGACTCTCAAAATACGCAGTATTTT. Translated, it gives CASSDSQNTQYF.